One and the same sample provided the 10 T cell receptor beta chains below, sequenced in a study of beta chain features in type 1 diabetes. Expressed TCRB transcripts were sequenced, since all the RNA that had been isolated was reverse transcribed. Method: immunoSEQ multiplex PCR; TCRdb's copy keeps in-frame clones and lacks some. The table lists roughly 250,000 clones, around 9.6% of them singletons. Sequenced: naive CD4+ T cells from blood. Receptors were obtained from a woman under 30 in good health.

The rearrangement links TRBV10-3 to TRBJ1-2; TRBD1 might be the D (6 bases). CDR1 is ENHRY and CDR2 is SYGVKD in the germline V gene. Trimming left V 2 bases short and J 1 base short, with 17 bases between. CDR3 length equals 17 residues. The CDR3 region is CAISETTGTNRNYGYTF. CDR3 nucleotide sequence: TGTGCCATCAGTGAGACCACCGGGACAAATCGTAACTATGGCTACACCTTC.

This clone was detected only a few times. This chain uses TRBV19 with TRBJ1-4; 10 bases fit TRBD1. This CDR3 contains 15 residues. After removal of 5 bases from V and 7 bases from J, the junction contained 7 bases not matched to a gene. The germline V gene has CDR1 LNHDA and CDR2 SQIVND (reference sequence). The CDR3 nucleotides read TGTGCCAGTAGTGTGGGACAGGGGATATTTGAAAAACTGTTTTTT. It encodes CASSVGQGIFEKLFF.

The chain has TRBV27 and TRBJ1-2, with a tentative D call TRBD1 (5 bases). The CDR3 has 12 residues. Germline V lookup: CDR1 MNHEY, CDR2 SMNVEV (reference sequence). V was pared by 3 bases and J by 8 bases, with 10 bases between. The CDR3 sequence: CASSFAGMGYTF. Here the CDR3 DNA reads TGTGCCAGCAGTTTTGCAGGGATGGGCTACACCTTC.

V gene TRBV11-2 combines with J gene TRBJ2-7, with 9 bases matching TRBD2. Germline CDR1 is SGHAT and CDR2 is FQNNGV. V trimming: 1 base; J trimming: 2 bases; junction bases outside the gene matches: 0. This CDR3 has 14 amino acids. The CDR3 sequence is CASSLVAGAYEQYF. The CDR3 DNA sequence: TGTGCCAGCAGCTTAGTAGCGGGGGCCTACGAGCAGTACTTC.

The V and J genes are TRBV14 and TRBJ2-3, with D maybe TRBD1 (5 bases). The CDR3 totals 17 residues. V was cut by 4 bases and J by 8 bases, with 25 bases left in between. The germline CDR1 and CDR2 sequences are SGHDN and FVKESK. The CDR3 region is CASSPRHSRDWIPTQYF. The CDR3 region has the DNA TGTGCCAGCAGCCCCCGCCACAGCAGGGATTGGATTCCTACGCAGTATTTT.

This clone came up many times. The genes are TRBV15 and TRBJ2-7; 8 nucleotides match TRBD2. The CDR3 loop spans 14 amino acids. The ends lost 3 bases at V and 1 base at J; junction bases unmatched: 2. Germline assignment: CDR1 LNHNV and CDR2 YYDKDF (reference sequence). CDR3 nucleotides: TGTGCCACCAGCAGGGGACTAGAATCCTACGAGCAGTACTTC. This sequence encodes CATSRGLESYEQYF.

This clone was seen a few times. The chain has TRBV7-9 and TRBJ2-1; D gene unclear. There are 15 residues in the CDR3. Trimming cost V 3 bases and J 7 bases, with 16 bases left between them. The germline gives CDR1 SEHNR, CDR2 FQNEAQ (reference sequence). CDR3 nucleotide sequence: TGTGCCAGCAGCTTCAGGTCGACGGCTACGAATGAGCAGTTCTTC. This sequence encodes CASSFRSTATNEQFF.

In this sample, this clone turned up a few times. The CDR3 here is CASSSLPGQANEQYF. The CDR3 DNA reads TGTGCCAGCAGCAGTCTGCCGGGACAGGCAAACGAGCAGTACTTC. V gene TRBV6-1 combines with J gene TRBJ2-7, with 8 bases identical to TRBD1. The CDR3 is made up of 15 amino acids. V lost 6 bases and J lost 5; bases outside the gene matches: 12. CDR1 and CDR2 (germline): MNHNS, SASEGT.

The chain recombines TRBV11-2 with TRBJ2-2; D call uncertain. This CDR3 region has 12 residues. Trimming removed 1 base at V and 6 bases at J, with 3 bases between. Per germline, CDR1 SGHAT and CDR2 FQNNGV. Written as DNA, the CDR3 is TGTGCCAGCAGCTTAGGCGCCGGGGAGCTGTTTTTT. It translates to CASSLGAGELFF.

This clone was detected a few times. V and J are TRBV25-1 and TRBJ1-2, with D tentatively TRBD1 (6 bases). V lost 5 bases to trimming and J lost 2 bases, with 18 bases between them. The germline CDR1 and CDR2 sequences are MGHDK and SYGVNS. The CDR3 sequence is 16 residues long. The CDR3 DNA reads as TGTGCCAGCAGTTCGGCGCCAGGGGAGGGGAACTATGGCTACACCTTC. The encoded protein is CASSSAPGEGNYGYTF.